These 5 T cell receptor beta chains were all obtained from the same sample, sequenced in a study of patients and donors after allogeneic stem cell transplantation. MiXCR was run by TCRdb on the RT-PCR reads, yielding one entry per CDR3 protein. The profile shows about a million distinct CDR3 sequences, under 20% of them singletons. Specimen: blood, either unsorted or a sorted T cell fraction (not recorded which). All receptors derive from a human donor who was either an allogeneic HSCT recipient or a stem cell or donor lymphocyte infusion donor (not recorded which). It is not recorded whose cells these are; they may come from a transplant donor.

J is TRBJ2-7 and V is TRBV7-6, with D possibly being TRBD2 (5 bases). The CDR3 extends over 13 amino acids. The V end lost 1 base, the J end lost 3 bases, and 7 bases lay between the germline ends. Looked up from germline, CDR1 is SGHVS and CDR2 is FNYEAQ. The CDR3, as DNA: TGTGCCAGCAGCTTAGATGAGGGCTACGAGCAGTACTTC. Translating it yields CASSLDEGYEQYF.

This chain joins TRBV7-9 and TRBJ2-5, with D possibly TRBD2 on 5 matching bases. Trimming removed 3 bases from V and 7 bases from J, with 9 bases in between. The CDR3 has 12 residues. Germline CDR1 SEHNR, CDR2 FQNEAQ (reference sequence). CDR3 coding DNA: TGTGCCAGCAGCTTGGGAGACGGGACCCAGTACTTC. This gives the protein CASSLGDGTQYF.

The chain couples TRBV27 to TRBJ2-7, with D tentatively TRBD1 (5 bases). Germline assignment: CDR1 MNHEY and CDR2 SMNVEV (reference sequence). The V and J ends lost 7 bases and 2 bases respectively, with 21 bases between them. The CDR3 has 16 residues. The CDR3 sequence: CASTPYPGKDAYEQYF. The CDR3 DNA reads TGTGCCAGCACCCCTTACCCAGGGAAGGATGCCTACGAGCAGTACTTC.

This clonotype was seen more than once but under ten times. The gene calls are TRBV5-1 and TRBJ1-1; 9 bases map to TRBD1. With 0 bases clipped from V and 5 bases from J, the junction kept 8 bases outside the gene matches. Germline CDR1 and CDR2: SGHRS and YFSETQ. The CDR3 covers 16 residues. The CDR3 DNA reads TGCGCCAGCAGCTTGGGACAGGGGGTAGGTAGGACTGAAGCTTTCTTT. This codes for CASSLGQGVGRTEAFF.

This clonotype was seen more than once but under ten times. The CDR3 reads CASSVQGDTEAFF. The CDR3 DNA is TGTGCCAGCAGCGTTCAGGGTGACACTGAAGCTTTCTTT. The chain carries TRBV9 and TRBJ1-1, with D possibly being TRBD1 (5 bases). Deletions cut 2 bases from V and 3 bases from J, with 8 bases between. CDR1 SGDLS and CDR2 YYNGEE come from the germline V gene. The CDR3 is 13 amino acids. The entire variable domain, with the rest obtained from reference TRBV9 and TRBJ1-1, is as follows: DSGVTQTPKHLITATGQRVTLRCSPRSGDLSVYWYQQSLDQGLQFLIQYYNGEERAKGNILERFSAQQFPDLHSELNLSSLELGDSALYFCASSVQGDTEAFFGQGTRLTVV.